The present entry profiles one T cell receptor beta chain with its context. There are 16 residues in the CDR3. The V gene end was trimmed by 0 bases and the J gene end by 0 bases; junction bases not matched to a gene: 5. Germline V gene data show CDR1 as SGHRS and CDR2 as YFSETQ. The table came from immunoSEQ multiplex PCR; TCRdb's copy has only in-frame clones and leaves some out. The profile shows tens of thousands of clones, 85% to 95% of them singletons. The data derive from a study of T cell changes during pregnancy in multiple sclerosis. The sequence was collected from a female donor with multiple sclerosis, enrolled in a pregnancy study. The chain uses TRBV5-1 and TRBJ2-7, with TRBD2 matching 8 bases. The sequencing used CD4+ T cells from peripheral blood mononuclear cells, collected before pregnancy. CDR3 sequence (DNA): TGCGCCAGCAGCTTGGCCGCTAGCGGGTACTCCTACGAGCAGTACTTC. This translates into CASSLAASGYSYEQYF.